This T cell receptor beta chain was recovered during a study of chemoradiotherapy in HPV16-positive cancers (dated by TCRdb to about 2022). Some background on the complete study: Candidate HPV-specific T-cell clones and common TCR motifs were defined through functional T-cell assays on cells from two HPV16-positive patients. The study asked whether T-cell immunity to the HPV oncoproteins E6 and E7 changes during chemoradiotherapy and whether this immunity affects survival. TCR repertoires from some 89 patients with HPV-related cancers were then used to track the candidate HPV-specific TCRs and motifs. The research as a whole found: The survival association was reported for HPV16-positive patients, and the functional definition of HPV-specific T cells was derived from only two HPV16-positive patients. In HPV16-positive patients, expansion of HPV-responsive T cells during chemoradiotherapy was found to be associated with improved recurrence-free survival. Expansion of candidate HPV-specific clones and E7-related TCR motifs was observed in the tumor microenvironment during treatment, whereas no such expansion was observed for non-HPV-specific T cells.

The library came from the immunoSEQ multiplex PCR assay. The clones in this table, taken by TCRdb from immuneACCESS, are in-frame only. Not every clone is retained; where verified, under half of the shortfall comes from an unresolved V gene, and the cause of the rest is unknown. Present in this sample are about 68,000 clones, approximately 91% of which were seen just once. The leading ten clones occupy 4.2% of the sample. Inclusive of the bounding cysteine and phenylalanine, the CDR3 is 13 residues long. Kept here is only the CDR3 DNA, which spans 39 bases and is read in frame from base 1. V and J are truncated by 6 bases and 6 bases respectively, leaving an intervening sequence of 15 bases. Reading the germline V gene gives CDR1 MDHEN and CDR2 SYDVKM. Repertoires were sampled multiple times during chemoradiotherapy, which allowed clonal expansion in the tumor microenvironment to be followed. As to this clone: It lacks a known antigen. One base away there is no much larger clone; base qualities are not given.

This specimen was blood, taken from a patient who underwent chemoradiotherapy. The sequence was obtained from a human donor with HPV-associated anogenital cancer. The chain was built from TRBV28 and TRBJ2-7; the D gene is tentatively TRBD1 or TRBD2, each matching 5 bases. In nucleotide form, the sequence is TGTGCCAGCAGCCTTATAGGGGAGACCGAGCAGTACTTC. Protein translation: CASSLIGETEQYF.